This record concerns one T cell receptor beta chain sequence. Original methodology: For nucleated cells, counts were estimated from reference gene primer amplification. TCRdb's copy holds only in-frame clones and misses some; the assay was immunoSEQ multiplex PCR. V and J calls and clone size are given by that table; D and trimming were obtained from the DNA. The sample consists of 120,000 or so clones, about 85% of them appearing once. The CDR3 is 17 amino acids. Germline-derived CDR1 and CDR2 are MNHNY and SVGAGI (reference sequence). Germline trimming cut 5 bases from V and 1 base from J; bases unmatched to any gene: 9. The entry originates in a study of blood T cell repertoires in COVID-19. Study summary: The samples span acute and convalescent COVID-19 from the United States, Italy and Spain. T cells, B-cell-depleted T cells, or PBMCs supplied cDNA or gDNA.

What was sequenced was peripheral blood. The chain employs TRBV6-6 and TRBJ2-1, with 9 nucleotides matching TRBD2. The TCR was taken from a man aged 55 to 70 with acute or convalescent COVID-19. CDR3: CASSLNSGSSSYNEQFF. CDR3 nucleotides: TGTGCCAGCAGTCTAAATAGCGGGAGTAGTTCCTACAATGAGCAGTTCTTC.